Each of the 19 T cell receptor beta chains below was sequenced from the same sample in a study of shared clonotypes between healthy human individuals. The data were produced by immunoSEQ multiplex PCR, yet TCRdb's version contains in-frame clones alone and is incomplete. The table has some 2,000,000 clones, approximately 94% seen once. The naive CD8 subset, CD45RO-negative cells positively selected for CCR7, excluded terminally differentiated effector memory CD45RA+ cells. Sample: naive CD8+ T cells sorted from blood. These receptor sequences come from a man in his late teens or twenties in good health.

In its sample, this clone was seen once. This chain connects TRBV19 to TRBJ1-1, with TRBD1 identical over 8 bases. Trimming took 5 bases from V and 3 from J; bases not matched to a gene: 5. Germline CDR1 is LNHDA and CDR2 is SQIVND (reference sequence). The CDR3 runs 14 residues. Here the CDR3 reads CASSPLDRDTEAFF. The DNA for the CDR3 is TGTGCCAGTAGTCCCTTGGACAGGGACACTGAAGCTTTCTTT.

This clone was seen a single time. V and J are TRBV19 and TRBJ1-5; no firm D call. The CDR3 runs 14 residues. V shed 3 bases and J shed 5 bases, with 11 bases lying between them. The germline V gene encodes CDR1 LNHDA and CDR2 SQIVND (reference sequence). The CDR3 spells CASSIRVNYQPQHF. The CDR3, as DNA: TGTGCCAGTAGTATCCGAGTGAACTATCAGCCCCAGCATTTT.

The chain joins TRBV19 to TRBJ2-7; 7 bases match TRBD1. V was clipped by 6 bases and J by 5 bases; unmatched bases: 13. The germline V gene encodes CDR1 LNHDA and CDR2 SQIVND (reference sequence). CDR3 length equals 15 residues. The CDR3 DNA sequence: TGTGCCAGTAGGAACCTCTTTGACAGGGTAGACGAGCAGTACTTC. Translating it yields CASRNLFDRVDEQYF.

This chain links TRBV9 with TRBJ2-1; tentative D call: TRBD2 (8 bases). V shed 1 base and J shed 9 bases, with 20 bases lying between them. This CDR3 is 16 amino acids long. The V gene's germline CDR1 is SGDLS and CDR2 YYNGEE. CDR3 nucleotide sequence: TGTGCCAGCAGCGTACCCCGGGAGGGGGCTCTGGGTGAGCAGTTCTTC. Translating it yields CASSVPREGALGEQFF.

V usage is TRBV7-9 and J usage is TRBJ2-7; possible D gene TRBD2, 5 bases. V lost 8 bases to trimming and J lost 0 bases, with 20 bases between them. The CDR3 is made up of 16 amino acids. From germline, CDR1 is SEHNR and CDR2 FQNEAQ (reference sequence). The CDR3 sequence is CASEPSGRLGSYEQYF. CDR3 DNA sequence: TGTGCCAGCGAACCATCGGGAAGATTGGGCTCCTACGAGCAGTACTTC. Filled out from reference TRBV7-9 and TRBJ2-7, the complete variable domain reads DTGVSQNPRHKITKRGQNVTFRCDPISEHNRLYWYRQTLGQGPEFLTYFQNEAQLEKSRLLSDRFSAERPKGSFSTLEIQRTEQGDSAMYLCASEPSGRLGSYEQYFGPGTRLTVT.

The CDR3 DNA is TGTGCCAGCAGTGAATTATACAGGGGGTGGAACGAGCAGTACTTC. This encodes CASSELYRGWNEQYF. The V call is TRBV25-1, the J call TRBJ2-7, with 8 bases aligning to TRBD1. Germline CDR1 MGHDK, CDR2 SYGVNS. The junction had 7 bases not matched to a gene; V was cut back by 1 base and J by 5 bases. This CDR3 has 15 residues.

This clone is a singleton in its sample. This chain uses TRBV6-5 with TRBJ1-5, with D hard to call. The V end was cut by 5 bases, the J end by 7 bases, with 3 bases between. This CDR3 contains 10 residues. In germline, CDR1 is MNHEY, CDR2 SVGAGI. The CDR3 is CASSPQPQHF. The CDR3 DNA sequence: TGTGCCAGCAGTCCCCAGCCCCAGCATTTT.

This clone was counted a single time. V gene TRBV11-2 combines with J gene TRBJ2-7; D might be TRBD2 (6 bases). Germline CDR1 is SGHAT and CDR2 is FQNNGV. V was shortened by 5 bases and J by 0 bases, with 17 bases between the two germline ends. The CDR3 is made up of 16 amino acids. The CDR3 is CASSPRDSDPSYEQYF. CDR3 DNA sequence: TGTGCCAGCAGCCCCCGGGACTCCGATCCCTCCTACGAGCAGTACTTC.

The CDR3 bases are TGCGCCAGCACCCCGGGAGCCGGACAGGGCTACGAGCAGTACTTC. Residues: CASTPGAGQGYEQYF. This chain links TRBV4-1 with TRBJ2-7; 8 bases are shared with TRBD1. The germline V gene encodes CDR1 MGHRA and CDR2 YSYEKL. There are 15 residues in the CDR3. The ends lost 7 bases at V and 3 bases at J; junction bases unmatched: 11.

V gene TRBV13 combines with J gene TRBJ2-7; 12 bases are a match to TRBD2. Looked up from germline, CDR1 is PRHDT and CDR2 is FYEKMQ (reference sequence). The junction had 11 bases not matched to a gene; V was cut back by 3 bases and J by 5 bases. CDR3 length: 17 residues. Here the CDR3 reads CASSFGLAGGPGNEQYF. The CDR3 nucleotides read TGTGCCAGCAGCTTTGGGCTAGCGGGGGGGCCCGGAAACGAGCAGTACTTC. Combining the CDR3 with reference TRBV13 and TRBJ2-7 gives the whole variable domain AAGVIQSPRHLIKEKRETATLKCYPIPRHDTVYWYQQGPGQDPQFLISFYEKMQSDKGSIPDRFSAQQFSDYHSELNMSSLELGDSALYFCASSFGLAGGPGNEQYFGPGTRLTVT.

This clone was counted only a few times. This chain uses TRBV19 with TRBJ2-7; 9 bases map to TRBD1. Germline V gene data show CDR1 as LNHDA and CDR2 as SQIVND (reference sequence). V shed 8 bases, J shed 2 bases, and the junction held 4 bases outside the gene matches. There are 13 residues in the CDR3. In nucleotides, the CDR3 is TGTGCCAGTGGACAGGGGAACCCCTACGAGCAGTACTTC. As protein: CASGQGNPYEQYF.

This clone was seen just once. The CDR3 sequence is CASSLPTSGGDYNEQFF. CDR3 nucleotide sequence: TGTGCCAGCAGCTTACCGACTAGCGGGGGGGATTACAATGAGCAGTTCTTC. The V gene is TRBV11-2, the J gene TRBJ2-1, with 14 nucleotides matching TRBD2. The germline gives CDR1 SGHAT, CDR2 FQNNGV. The CDR3 is made up of 17 amino acids. Trimming cost V 2 bases and J 4 bases; bases outside gene matches: 4.

DNA for the CDR3: TGCAGCGTTGAATTTCAGGGACCCTATGGCTACACCTTC. This encodes CSVEFQGPYGYTF. V is TRBV29-1 and J is TRBJ1-2; a weak D match, TRBD1 (5 bases). Per the germline V gene, CDR1 is SQVTM and CDR2 is ANQGSEA. The CDR3 spans 13 residues. V lost 2 bases and J 4 bases, leaving 11 bases between the germline ends.

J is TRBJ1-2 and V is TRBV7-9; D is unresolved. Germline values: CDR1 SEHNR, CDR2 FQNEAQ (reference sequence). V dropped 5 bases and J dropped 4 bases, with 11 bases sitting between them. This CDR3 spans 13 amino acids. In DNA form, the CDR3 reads TGTGCCAGCAGCGATCGACGTCCCTATGGCTACACCTTC. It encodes CASSDRRPYGYTF. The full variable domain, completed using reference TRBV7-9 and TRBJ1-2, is DTGVSQNPRHKITKRGQNVTFRCDPISEHNRLYWYRQTLGQGPEFLTYFQNEAQLEKSRLLSDRFSAERPKGSFSTLEIQRTEQGDSAMYLCASSDRRPYGYTFGSGTRLTVV.

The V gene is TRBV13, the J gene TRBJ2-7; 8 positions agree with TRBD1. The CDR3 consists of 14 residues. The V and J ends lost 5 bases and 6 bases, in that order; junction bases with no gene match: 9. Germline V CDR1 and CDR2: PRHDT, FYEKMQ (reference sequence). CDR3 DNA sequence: TGTGCCAGCAGCCCGGACAGGGTCGGCGCCGAGCAGTACTTC. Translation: CASSPDRVGAEQYF. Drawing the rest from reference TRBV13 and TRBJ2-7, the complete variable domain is AAGVIQSPRHLIKEKRETATLKCYPIPRHDTVYWYQQGPGQDPQFLISFYEKMQSDKGSIPDRFSAQQFSDYHSELNMSSLELGDSALYFCASSPDRVGAEQYFGPGTRLTVT.

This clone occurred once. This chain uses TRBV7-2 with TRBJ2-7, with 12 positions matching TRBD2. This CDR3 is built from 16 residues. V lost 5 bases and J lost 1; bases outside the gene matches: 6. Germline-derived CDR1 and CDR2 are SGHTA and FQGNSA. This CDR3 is CASSPWTSGESYEQYF. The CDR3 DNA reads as TGTGCCAGCAGCCCCTGGACTAGCGGGGAGTCCTACGAGCAGTACTTC. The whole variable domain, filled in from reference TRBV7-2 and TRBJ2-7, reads GAGVSQSPSNKVTEKGKDVELRCDPISGHTALYWYRQSLGQGLEFLIYFQGNSAPDKSGLPSDRFSAERTGGSVSTLTIQRTQQEDSAVYLCASSPWTSGESYEQYFGPGTRLTVT.

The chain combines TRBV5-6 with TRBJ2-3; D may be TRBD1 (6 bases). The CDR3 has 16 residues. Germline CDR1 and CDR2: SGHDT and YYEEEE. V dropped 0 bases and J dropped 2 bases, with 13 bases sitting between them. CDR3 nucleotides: TGTGCCAGCAGCTTGGGGGACAACCCTCCCACAGATACGCAGTATTTT. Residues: CASSLGDNPPTDTQYF.

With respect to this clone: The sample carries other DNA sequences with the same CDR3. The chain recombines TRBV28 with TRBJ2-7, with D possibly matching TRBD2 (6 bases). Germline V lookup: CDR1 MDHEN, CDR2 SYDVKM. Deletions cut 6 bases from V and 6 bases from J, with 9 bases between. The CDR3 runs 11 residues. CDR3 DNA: TGTGCCAGCAGCCCCGGGGGCGAGCAGTACTTC. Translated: CASSPGGEQYF.

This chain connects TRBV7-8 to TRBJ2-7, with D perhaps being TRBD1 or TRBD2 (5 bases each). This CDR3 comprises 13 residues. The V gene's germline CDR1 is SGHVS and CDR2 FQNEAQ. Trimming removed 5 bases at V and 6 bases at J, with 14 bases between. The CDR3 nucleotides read TGTGCCAGCAGCCCACTCCCTGGGGGCGAGCAGTACTTC. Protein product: CASSPLPGGEQYF.